This entry is about one TCR beta chain. No antigen is known for it. The method was immunoSEQ multiplex PCR; TCRdb's version includes in-frame clones alone and lacks a portion of them. The table records 76,000 or so clones, 70% to 90% of them present only once. These data originate in a study of PD-1 blockade in mismatch repair-deficient tumors. Whole-study context: All were previously treated, progressing patients with around eleven mismatch repair-deficient cancer types.

Study-wide points: Tumor-resident clones, often absent from pretreatment blood, expanded after pembrolizumab and then contracted.

Germline CDR1 and CDR2: MGHRA and YSYEKL. CDR3 length equals 16 residues. V lost 0 bases, J lost 8 bases, and 19 bases lay in between. The sequence came from an adult with mismatch repair-deficient cancer. This sequence joins TRBV4-1 and TRBJ1-2, with D possibly being TRBD1 (5 bases). The material was peripheral blood, obtained 44 weeks after starting pembrolizumab. In DNA, the CDR3 is TGCGCCAGCAGCCAAGACGGGGGGGGGTTGCGAAGCGGCTACACCTTC. Translating it yields CASSQDGGGLRSGYTF.